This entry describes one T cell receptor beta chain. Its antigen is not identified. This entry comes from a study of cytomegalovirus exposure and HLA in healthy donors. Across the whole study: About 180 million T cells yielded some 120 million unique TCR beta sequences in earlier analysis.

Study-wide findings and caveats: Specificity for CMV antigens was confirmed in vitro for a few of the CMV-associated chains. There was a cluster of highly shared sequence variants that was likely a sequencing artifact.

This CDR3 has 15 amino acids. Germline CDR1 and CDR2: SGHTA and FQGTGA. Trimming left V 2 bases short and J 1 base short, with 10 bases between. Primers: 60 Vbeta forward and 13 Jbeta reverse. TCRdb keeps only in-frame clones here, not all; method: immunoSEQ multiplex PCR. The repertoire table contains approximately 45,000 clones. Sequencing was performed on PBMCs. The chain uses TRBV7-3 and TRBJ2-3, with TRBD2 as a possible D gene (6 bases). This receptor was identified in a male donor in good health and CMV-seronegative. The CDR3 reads CASSLEASGTDTQYF. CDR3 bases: TGTGCCAGCAGCTTAGAGGCTAGCGGCACAGATACGCAGTATTTT.